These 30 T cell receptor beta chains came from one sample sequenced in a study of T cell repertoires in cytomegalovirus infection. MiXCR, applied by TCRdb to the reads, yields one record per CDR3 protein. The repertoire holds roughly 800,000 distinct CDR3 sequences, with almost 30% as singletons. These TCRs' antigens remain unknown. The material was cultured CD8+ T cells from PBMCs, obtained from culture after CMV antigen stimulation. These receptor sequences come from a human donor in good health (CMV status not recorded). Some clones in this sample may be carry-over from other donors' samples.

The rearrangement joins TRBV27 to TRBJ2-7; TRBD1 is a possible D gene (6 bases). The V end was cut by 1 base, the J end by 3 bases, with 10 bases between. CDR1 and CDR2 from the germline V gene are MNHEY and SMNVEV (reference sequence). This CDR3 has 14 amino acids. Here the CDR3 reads CASSLLSRGYEQYF. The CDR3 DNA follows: TGTGCCAGCAGTTTATTATCCAGGGGCTACGAGCAGTACTTC.

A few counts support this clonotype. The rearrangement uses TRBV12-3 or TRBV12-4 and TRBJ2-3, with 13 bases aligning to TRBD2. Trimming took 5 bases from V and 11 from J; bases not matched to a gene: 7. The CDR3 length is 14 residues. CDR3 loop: CASSPGTSGARQYF. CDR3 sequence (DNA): TGTGCCAGCAGTCCAGGGACTAGCGGGGCGAGGCAGTATTTT.

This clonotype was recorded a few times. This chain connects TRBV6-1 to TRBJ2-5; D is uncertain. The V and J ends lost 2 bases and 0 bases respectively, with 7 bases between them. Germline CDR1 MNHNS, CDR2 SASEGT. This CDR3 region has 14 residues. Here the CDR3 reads CASSEKAYQETQYF. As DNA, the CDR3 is TGTGCCAGCAGTGAAAAGGCGTACCAAGAGACCCAGTACTTC.

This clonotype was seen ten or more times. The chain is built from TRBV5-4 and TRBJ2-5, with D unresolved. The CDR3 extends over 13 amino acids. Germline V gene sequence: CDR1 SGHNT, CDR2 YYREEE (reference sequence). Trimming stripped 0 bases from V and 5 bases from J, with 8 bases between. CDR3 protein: CASSLVASETQYF. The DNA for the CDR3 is TGTGCCAGCAGCTTGGTAGCCTCCGAGACCCAGTACTTC.

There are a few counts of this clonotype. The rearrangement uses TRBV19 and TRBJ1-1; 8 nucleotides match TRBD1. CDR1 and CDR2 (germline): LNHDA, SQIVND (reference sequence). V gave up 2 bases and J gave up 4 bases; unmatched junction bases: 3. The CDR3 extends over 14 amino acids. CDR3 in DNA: TGTGCCAGTAGTATAACCGGGACAGGCACTGAAGCTTTCTTT. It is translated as CASSITGTGTEAFF.

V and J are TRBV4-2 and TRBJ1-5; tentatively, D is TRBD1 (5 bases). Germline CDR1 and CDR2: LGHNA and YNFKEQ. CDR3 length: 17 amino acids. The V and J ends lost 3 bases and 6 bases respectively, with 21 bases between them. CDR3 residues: CASSQGLGEARSQPQHF. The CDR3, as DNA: TGTGCCAGCAGCCAGGGCTTAGGGGAAGCTAGAAGTCAGCCCCAGCATTTT.

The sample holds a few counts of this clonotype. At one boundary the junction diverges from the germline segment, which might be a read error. The CDR3 DNA follows: TGTGCCAGCTCGCCACGGGACAGTAACTACGAGCAGTACTTC. Amino acids: CASSPRDSNYEQYF. The J gene is TRBJ2-7, the V gene TRBV18; 7 nucleotides align to TRBD1. The CDR3 has 14 residues. The germline CDR1 and CDR2 sequences are KGHSH and LQKENI.

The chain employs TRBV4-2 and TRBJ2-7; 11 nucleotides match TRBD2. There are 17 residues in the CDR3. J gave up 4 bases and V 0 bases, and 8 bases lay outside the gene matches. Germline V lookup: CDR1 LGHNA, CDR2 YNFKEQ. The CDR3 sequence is CASSQDPSGGPQYEQYF. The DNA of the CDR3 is TGTGCCAGCAGCCAAGATCCTAGCGGGGGGCCCCAGTACGAGCAGTACTTC.

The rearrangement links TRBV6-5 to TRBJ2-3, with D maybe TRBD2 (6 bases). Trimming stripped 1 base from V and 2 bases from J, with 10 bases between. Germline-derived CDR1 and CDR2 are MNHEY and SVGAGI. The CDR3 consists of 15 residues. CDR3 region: CASSYYGGATDTQYF. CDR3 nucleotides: TGTGCCAGCAGTTACTACGGGGGAGCCACAGATACGCAGTATTTT.

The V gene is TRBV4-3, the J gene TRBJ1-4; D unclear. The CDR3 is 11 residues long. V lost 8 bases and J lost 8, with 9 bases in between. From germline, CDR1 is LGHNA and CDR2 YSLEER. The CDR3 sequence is CASGLGEKLFF. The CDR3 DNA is TGCGCCAGCGGCCTGGGAGAAAAACTGTTTTTT.

The CDR3 bases are TGCGCCAGCAGCTTATTTTCGGCCGGATTCGATGAGCAGTTCTTC. This encodes CASSLFSAGFDEQFF. The genes are TRBV5-1 and TRBJ2-1, with D uncertain. The CDR3 has 15 residues. Germline V gives CDR1 SGHRS, CDR2 YFSETQ. V was clipped by 2 bases and J by 8 bases, with 17 bases between them.

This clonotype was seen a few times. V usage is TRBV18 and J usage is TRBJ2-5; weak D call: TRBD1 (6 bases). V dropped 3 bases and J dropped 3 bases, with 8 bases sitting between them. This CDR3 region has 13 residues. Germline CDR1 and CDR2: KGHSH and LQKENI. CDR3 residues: CASSPWTEETQYF. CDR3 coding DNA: TGTGCCAGCTCACCTTGGACAGAAGAGACCCAGTACTTC.

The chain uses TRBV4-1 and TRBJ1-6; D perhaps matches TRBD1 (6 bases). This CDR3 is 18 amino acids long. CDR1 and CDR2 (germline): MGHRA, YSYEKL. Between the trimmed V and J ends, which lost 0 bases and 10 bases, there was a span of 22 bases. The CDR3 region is CASSQDKGGSGTFSPLHF. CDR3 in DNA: TGCGCCAGCAGCCAAGACAAGGGGGGTTCCGGGACTTTCTCACCCCTCCACTTT.

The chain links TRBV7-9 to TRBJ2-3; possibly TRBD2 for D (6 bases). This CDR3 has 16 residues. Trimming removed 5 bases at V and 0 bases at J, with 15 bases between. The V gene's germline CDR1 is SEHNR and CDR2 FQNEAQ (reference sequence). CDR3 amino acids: CASSPGGGASTDTQYF. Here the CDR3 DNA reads TGTGCCAGCAGCCCAGGAGGCGGGGCCAGCACAGATACGCAGTATTTT.

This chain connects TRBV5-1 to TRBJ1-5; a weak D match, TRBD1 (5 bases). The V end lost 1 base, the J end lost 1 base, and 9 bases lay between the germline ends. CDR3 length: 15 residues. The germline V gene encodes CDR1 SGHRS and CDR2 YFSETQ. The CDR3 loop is CASSLSGESNQPQHF. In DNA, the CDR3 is TGCGCCAGCAGCTTGTCGGGGGAAAGCAATCAGCCCCAGCATTTT.

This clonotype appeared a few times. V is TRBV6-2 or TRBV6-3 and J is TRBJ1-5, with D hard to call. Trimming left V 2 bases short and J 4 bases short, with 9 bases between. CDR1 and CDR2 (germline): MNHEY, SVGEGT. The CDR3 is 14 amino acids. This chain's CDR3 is CASSYEAANQPQHF. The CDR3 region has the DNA TGTGCCAGCAGTTACGAGGCAGCGAATCAGCCCCAGCATTTT.

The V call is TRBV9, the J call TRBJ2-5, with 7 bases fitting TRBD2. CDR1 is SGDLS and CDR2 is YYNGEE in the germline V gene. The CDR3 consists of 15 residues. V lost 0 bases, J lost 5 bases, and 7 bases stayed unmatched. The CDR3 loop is CASSVAGGGRETQYF. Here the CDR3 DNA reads TGTGCCAGCAGCGTAGCAGGCGGGGGACGGGAGACCCAGTACTTC.

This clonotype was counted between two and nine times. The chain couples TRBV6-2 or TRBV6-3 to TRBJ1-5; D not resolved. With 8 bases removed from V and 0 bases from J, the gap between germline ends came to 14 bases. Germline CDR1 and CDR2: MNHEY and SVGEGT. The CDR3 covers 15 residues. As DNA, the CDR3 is TGTGCCAGCCTTTTCCGGCCAGGTAGCAATCAGCCCCAGCATTTT. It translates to CASLFRPGSNQPQHF.

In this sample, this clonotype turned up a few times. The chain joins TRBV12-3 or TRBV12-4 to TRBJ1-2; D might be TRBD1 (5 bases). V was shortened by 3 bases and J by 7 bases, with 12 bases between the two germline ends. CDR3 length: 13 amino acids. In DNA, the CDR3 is TGTGCCAGCAGTTTGGGGGTTATTGGTGGCTACACCTTC. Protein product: CASSLGVIGGYTF.

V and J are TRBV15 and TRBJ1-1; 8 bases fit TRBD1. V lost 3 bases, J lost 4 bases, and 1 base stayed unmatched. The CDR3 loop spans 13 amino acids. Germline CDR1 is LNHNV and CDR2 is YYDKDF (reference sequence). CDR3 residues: CATSRTGVTEAFF. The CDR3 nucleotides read TGTGCCACCAGCAGGACAGGGGTCACTGAAGCTTTCTTT.

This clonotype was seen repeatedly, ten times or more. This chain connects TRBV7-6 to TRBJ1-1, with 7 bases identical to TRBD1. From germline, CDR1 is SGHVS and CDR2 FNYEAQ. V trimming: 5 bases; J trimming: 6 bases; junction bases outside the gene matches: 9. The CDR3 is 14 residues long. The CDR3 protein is CASSPTGRESEAFF. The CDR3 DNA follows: TGTGCCAGCAGCCCGACAGGGAGGGAATCTGAAGCTTTCTTT.

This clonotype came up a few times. The CDR3: CAISDRPVYGYTF. In DNA, the CDR3 is TGTGCCATCAGTGACAGGCCCGTCTATGGCTACACCTTC. The V gene is TRBV10-3, the J gene TRBJ1-2; D not resolved. CDR3 length: 13 residues. V lost 3 bases, J lost 4 bases, and 9 bases lay in between. CDR1 is ENHRY and CDR2 is SYGVKD in the germline V gene.

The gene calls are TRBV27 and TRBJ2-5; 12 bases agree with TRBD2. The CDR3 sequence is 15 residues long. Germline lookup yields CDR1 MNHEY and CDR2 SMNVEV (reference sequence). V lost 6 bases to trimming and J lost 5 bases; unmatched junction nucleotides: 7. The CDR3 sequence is CASRPTSGGMETQYF. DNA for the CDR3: TGTGCCAGCAGGCCTACTAGCGGGGGGATGGAGACCCAGTACTTC.

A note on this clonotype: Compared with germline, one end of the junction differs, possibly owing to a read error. Written as DNA, the CDR3 is TGTGCCAGCAGCCAGTCCCGGTCGGGGGACAGGAGCACAGATATGCAGTATTTT. Its protein product is CASSQSRSGDRSTDMQYF. The chain links TRBV9 to TRBJ2-3; 8 nucleotides line up with TRBD1. The germline V gene encodes CDR1 SGDLS and CDR2 YYNGEE. The CDR3 is made up of 18 amino acids.

CDR3 DNA: TGTGCCAGCAGCTTAGACAGGCCGGGGGCAGGGTCACCCCTCCACTTT. Translated: CASSLDRPGAGSPLHF. The V and J genes are TRBV7-2 and TRBJ1-6, with D possibly matching TRBD1 (6 bases). The CDR3 consists of 16 residues. In germline, CDR1 is SGHTA, CDR2 FQGNSA. Trimming left V 1 base short and J 10 bases short, with 17 bases between. The entire variable domain, with the rest obtained from reference TRBV7-2 and TRBJ1-6, is as follows: GAGVSQSPSNKVTEKGKDVELRCDPISGHTALYWYRQSLGQGLEFLIYFQGNSAPDKSGLPSDRFSAERTGGSVSTLTIQRTQQEDSAVYLCASSLDRPGAGSPLHFGNGTRLTVT.

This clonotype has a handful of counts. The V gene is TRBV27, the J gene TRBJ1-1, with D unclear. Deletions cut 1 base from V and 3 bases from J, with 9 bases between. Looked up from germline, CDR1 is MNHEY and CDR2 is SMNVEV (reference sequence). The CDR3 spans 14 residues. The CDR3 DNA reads TGTGCCAGCAGTTTATATAGGGTAGACACTGAAGCTTTCTTT. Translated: CASSLYRVDTEAFF.

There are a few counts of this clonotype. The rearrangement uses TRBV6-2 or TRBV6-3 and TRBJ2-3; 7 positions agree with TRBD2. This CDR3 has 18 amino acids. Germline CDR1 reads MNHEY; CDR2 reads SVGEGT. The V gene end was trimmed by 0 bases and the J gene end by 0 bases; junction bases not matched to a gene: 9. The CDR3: CASSYSPLERESTDTQYF. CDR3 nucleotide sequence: TGTGCCAGCAGTTACTCGCCACTAGAGCGGGAAAGCACAGATACGCAGTATTTT.

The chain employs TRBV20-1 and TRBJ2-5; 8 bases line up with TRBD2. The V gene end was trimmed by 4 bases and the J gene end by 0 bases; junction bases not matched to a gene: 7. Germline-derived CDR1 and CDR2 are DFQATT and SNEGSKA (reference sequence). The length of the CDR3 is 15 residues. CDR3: CSANGGARYQETQYF. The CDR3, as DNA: TGCAGTGCTAACGGGGGGGCAAGGTACCAAGAGACCCAGTACTTC.

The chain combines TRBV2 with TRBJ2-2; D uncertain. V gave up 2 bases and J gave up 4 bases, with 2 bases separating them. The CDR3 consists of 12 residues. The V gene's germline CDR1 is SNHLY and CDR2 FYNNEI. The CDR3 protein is CASSETTGELFF. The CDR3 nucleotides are TGTGCCAGCAGTGAAACCACCGGGGAGCTGTTTTTT.

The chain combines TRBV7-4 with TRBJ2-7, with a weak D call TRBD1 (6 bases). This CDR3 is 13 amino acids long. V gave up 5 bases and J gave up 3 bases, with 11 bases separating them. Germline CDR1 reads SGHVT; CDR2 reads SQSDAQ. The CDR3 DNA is TGTGCCAGCAGCCAACAGGGCGGCTACGAGCAGTACTTC. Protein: CASSQQGGYEQYF.